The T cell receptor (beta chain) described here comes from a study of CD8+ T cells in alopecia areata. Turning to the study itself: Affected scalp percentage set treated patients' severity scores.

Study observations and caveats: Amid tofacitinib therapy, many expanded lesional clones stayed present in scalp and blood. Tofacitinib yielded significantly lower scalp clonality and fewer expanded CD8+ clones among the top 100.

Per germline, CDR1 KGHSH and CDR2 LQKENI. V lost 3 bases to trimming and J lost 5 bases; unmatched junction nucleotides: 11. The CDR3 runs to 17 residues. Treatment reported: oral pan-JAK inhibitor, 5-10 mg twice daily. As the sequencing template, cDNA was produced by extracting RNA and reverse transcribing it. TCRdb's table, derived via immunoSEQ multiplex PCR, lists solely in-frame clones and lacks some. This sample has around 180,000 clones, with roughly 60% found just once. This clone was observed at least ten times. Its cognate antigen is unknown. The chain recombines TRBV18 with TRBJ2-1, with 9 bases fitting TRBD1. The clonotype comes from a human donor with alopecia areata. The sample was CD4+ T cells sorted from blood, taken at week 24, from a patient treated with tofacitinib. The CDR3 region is CASSPDRGRTAHNEQFF. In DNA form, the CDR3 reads TGTGCCAGCTCACCGGACAGGGGACGCACAGCTCACAATGAGCAGTTCTTC.